These T cell receptor beta chains were read from a single sample in a study of OX40 agonist ivuxolimab in advanced cancers. The assay was immunoSEQ multiplex PCR, and TCRdb's table has in-frame clones only and misses some. The data show tens of thousands of clones, 85% seen once. The sample was CD4+ or CD8+ T cells sorted from blood, taken in a trial of the OX40 agonist ivuxolimab. These receptor sequences come from an adult with an advanced solid tumor such as melanoma, head and neck, liver or kidney cancer. Each CDR3 is given with its conserved first and last residue. A D gene is named only where the DNA matches it firmly. The listing skips clone size in some rows; elsewhere it reads once, few, many or a size class.

.,TRBV19,TRBJ1-2,TRBD1,TGTGCCAGTAGTACGACAGGGTATGGCTACACCTTC,CASSTTGYGYTF
once,TRBV4-1,TRBJ2-1,TRBD2,TGCGCCAGCAGTCAGGGACTAGCGGACTACAATGAGCAGTTCTTC,CASSQGLADYNEQFF
.,TRBV9,TRBJ2-7,.,TGTGCCAGCAGCGTTACAGGGTACGGGAACGAGCAGTACTTC,CASSVTGYGNEQYF
.,TRBV4-1,TRBJ2-1,TRBD2,TGCGCCAGCAGCCAAGAGACTAGCGGGGGTTCCAATGAGCAGTTCTTC,CASSQETSGGSNEQFF
once,TRBV5-6,TRBJ2-7,.,TGTGCCAGCAGCCCAGGGGGGCCGGCGCGCTACGAGCAGTACTTC,CASSPGGPARYEQYF
.,TRBV6-1,TRBJ2-5,.,TGTGCCAGCAGTGGGGGACCAACCTCAGAGACCCAGTACTTC,CASSGGPTSETQYF
.,TRBV4-3,TRBJ2-3,.,TGCGCCAGCAGCCGAGAGGGGTTAAACACAGATACGCAGTATTTT,CASSREGLNTDTQYF
.,TRBV5-8,TRBJ2-1,.,TGTGCCAGCAGCCTGGGCGCTAGCTCCTACAATGAGCAGTTCTTC,CASSLGASSYNEQFF
.,TRBV10-3,TRBJ2-7,TRBD2,TGTGCCATCAGTGTAGCGGGAGGGCCGGTAGAGCAGTACTTC,CAISVAGGPVEQYF
.,TRBV6-5,TRBJ2-7,.,TGTGCCAGCAGTTCTCTCCGCCGGTCCAATGACGAGCAGTACTTC,CASSSLRRSNDEQYF
.,TRBV2,TRBJ1-3,.,TGTGCCAGCAGTGAAGGGGGCGCGGCTGGAAACACCATATATTTT,CASSEGGAAGNTIYF
once,TRBV4-1,TRBJ2-3,TRBD2,TGCGCCAGCAGCCAAGCGGGACTAGCGGGAGGGAGGGCAGATACGCAGTATTTT,CASSQAGLAGGRADTQYF
.,TRBV2,TRBJ1-2,TRBD1,TGTGCCAGCAGTTCCAGACAGGGTATTGTTGGCTACACCTTC,CASSSRQGIVGYTF
.,TRBV11-2,TRBJ2-7,.,TGTGCCAGCAGCTTAGGTCCTACCTTCTACGAGCAGTACTTC,CASSLGPTFYEQYF
.,TRBV5-1,TRBJ2-7,TRBD2,TGCGCCAGCAGCTTGGCCGGCACTAGCGGGAGTTATAACTACGAGCAGTACTTC,CASSLAGTSGSYNYEQYF
.,TRBV5-8,TRBJ2-7,.,TGTGCCAGCAGCCTTACAGGGATCTACGAGCAGTACTTC,CASSLTGIYEQYF
.,TRBV2,TRBJ2-5,TRBD2,TGTGCCAGCACCGAAGGCCCTAGCGGGAGTGGACAAGAGACCCAGTACTTC,CASTEGPSGSGQETQYF
.,TRBV10-3,TRBJ2-5,TRBD1,TGTGCCATCAGTAGACAGGGAGAGACCCAGTACTTC,CAISRQGETQYF
.,TRBV7-8,TRBJ2-5,.,TGTGCCAGCAGCCCCGGTCGTCTAGAGACCCAGTACTTC,CASSPGRLETQYF
.,TRBV27,TRBJ2-6,.,TGTGCCAGCAGTTTTTCGGGGCAGTACTCCTACTCTGGGGCCAACGTCCTGACTTTC,CASSFSGQYSYSGANVLTF
.,TRBV11-3,TRBJ2-1,.,TGTGCCAGCAGCTTAGCAAGACCACAGCCTGAGCAGTTCTTC,CASSLARPQPEQFF
.,TRBV4-3,TRBJ1-5,TRBD1,TGCGCCAGCAGCCCCCATACGGACCCAGGGGGAAGTTACCAGCCCCAGCATTTT,CASSPHTDPGGSYQPQHF
.,TRBV9,TRBJ2-3,.,TGTGCCAGCAGCGTAGATTTCCGCACAGATACGCAGTATTTT,CASSVDFRTDTQYF
.,TRBV11-2,TRBJ2-2,TRBD1,TGTGCCAGCAGCTTCTTGCAGGGGGACACCGGGGAGCTGTTTTTT,CASSFLQGDTGELFF
.,TRBV5-4,TRBJ2-5,.,TGTGCCAGCAGCCCGACAGGAGGGACCCAGGAGGGAAAGACCCAGTACTTC,CASSPTGGTQEGKTQYF
.,TRBV6-5,TRBJ1-1,.,TGTGCCAGCGGTGACAGTCTGAACACTGAAGCTTTCTTT,CASGDSLNTEAFF
.,TRBV2,TRBJ1-6,.,TGTGCCAGCAGCGGCCCGGGGTCGGAGAATAATTCACCCCTCCACTTT,CASSGPGSENNSPLHF
.,TRBV5-4,TRBJ1-1,TRBD1,TGTGCCAGCAGCTCCCGGGACAGGGGATCTTCTCGAGCTTTCTTT,CASSSRDRGSSRAFF
.,TRBV5-1,TRBJ2-2,.,TGCGCCAGCAGCTCCACGACAGGGAACACCGGGGAGCTGTTTTTT,CASSSTTGNTGELFF
.,TRBV28,TRBJ1-4,.,TGTGCCAGCAGTTCGGGGGGAGAAAAACTGTTTTTT,CASSSGGEKLFF
.,TRBV20-1,TRBJ2-2,.,TGCAGTGCCTATGGACGGGGGGAGCTGTTTTTT,CSAYGRGELFF
.,TRBV5-5,TRBJ2-7,.,TGTGCCAGCAGCCCCAGGGGGGACTACGAGCAGTACTTC,CASSPRGDYEQYF
.,TRBV6-5,TRBJ2-2,.,TGTGCCAGCAGAACGTCCCTCGGGTGGACCGGGGAGCTGTTTTTT,CASRTSLGWTGELFF
.,TRBV7-9,TRBJ2-3,TRBD2,TGTGCCAGCAGCTTAGATCCTAGCGGGATTATGGCAGATACGCAGTATTTT,CASSLDPSGIMADTQYF
.,TRBV30,TRBJ1-3,.,TGTGCCTGGAGTGTAAGGAACAGGGAGGCGGGAAACACCATATATTTT,CAWSVRNREAGNTIYF
.,TRBV7-2,TRBJ2-5,TRBD2,TGTGCCAGCAGTCGGACTAGCGGGACCGAGACCCAGTACTTC,CASSRTSGTETQYF
.,TRBV4-1,TRBJ2-2,TRBD2,TGCGCCAGCAGGCCCTGGGCGGGGGTCGGGGAGCTGTTTTTT,CASRPWAGVGELFF
.,TRBV2,TRBJ1-4,TRBD1,TGTGCCAGCAGTGGTCCCGGGACAGGGGGATCCGCAACTAATGAAAAACTGTTTTTT,CASSGPGTGGSATNEKLFF
.,TRBV6-6,TRBJ1-6,.,TGTGCCAGCAGTTTGGAGTATGGTTCACCCCTCCACTTT,CASSLEYGSPLHF
.,TRBV7-3,TRBJ2-5,.,TGTGCCAGCAGCGCCACGGGTTTGGGGTTGAATCAAGAGACCCAGTACTTC,CASSATGLGLNQETQYF